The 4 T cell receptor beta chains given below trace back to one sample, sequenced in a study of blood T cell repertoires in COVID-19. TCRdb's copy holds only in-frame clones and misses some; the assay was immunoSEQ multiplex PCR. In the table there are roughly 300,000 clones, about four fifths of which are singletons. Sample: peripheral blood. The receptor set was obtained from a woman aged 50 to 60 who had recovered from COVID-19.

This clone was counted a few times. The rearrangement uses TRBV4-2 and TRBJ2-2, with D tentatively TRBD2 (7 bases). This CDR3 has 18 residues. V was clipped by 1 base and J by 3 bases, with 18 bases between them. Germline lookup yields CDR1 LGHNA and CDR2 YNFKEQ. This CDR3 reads CASSQASLAAGDTGELFF. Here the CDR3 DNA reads TGTGCCAGCAGCCAAGCTTCCCTAGCGGCAGGGGACACCGGGGAGCTGTTTTTT.

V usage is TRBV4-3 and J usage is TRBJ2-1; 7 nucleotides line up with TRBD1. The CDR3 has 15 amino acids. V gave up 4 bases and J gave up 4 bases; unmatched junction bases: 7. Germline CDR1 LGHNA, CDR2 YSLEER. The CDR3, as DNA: TGCGCCAGCAGCCCTCGACAGGGAACTTACAATGAGCAGTTCTTC. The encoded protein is CASSPRQGTYNEQFF.

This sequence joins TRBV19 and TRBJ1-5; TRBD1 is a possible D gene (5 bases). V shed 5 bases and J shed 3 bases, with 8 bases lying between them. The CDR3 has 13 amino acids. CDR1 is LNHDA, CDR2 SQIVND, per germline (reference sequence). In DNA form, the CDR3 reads TGTGCCAGTAGTTCGACAGTCAATCAGCCCCAGCATTTT. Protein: CASSSTVNQPQHF. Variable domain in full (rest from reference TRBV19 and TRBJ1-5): DGGITQSPKYLFRKEGQNVTLSCEQNLNHDAMYWYRQDPGQGLRLIYYSQIVNDFQKGDIAEGYSVSREKKESFPLTVTSAQKNPTAFYLCASSSTVNQPQHFGDGTRLSIL.

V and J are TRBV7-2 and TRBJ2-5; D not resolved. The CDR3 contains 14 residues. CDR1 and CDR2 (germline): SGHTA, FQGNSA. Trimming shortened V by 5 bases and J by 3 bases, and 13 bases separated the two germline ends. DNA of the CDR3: TGTGCCAGCAGCCTAGGGCTCCACGAAGAGACCCAGTACTTC. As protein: CASSLGLHEETQYF.